Its frequency marks the clone carrying this T cell receptor beta chain as medium-sized (0.01 to 0.1%). Its antigen remains unknown. Enrichment for total CD8+ T cells was performed by negative magnetic separation. The authors obtained RNA from duplicate vials, each holding more than 120,000 sorted CD8+ T cells, for every subset. Sequencing libraries of TCR beta were made by UMI-labeled 5' RACE. TCRdb re-called the 5' RACE reads and gives one entry per CDR3 protein, without DNA. In total, the table holds approximately 4,300 distinct CDR3 sequences. This entry comes from a study of human CD8 memory T cell subsets. Study findings and constraints: Chao1-based estimation suggested that stem-like memory T cells exhibit greater diversity than precursor exhausted T cells. Both stem-like subsets shared clonotypes with effector memory cells. However, the stem-like memory and precursor exhausted T cell repertoires overlapped with each other only minimally.

The receptor was derived from a human donor in good health. The material sequenced was CD8+ T cells from PBMCs.

The chain's CDR3 is CASSASGYNEQFF. The chain has TRBV12-3 or TRBV12-4 and TRBJ2-1. This CDR3 is built from 13 residues.